The 26 T cell receptor beta chains listed next were all sequenced from one sample in a study of patients and donors after allogeneic stem cell transplantation. TCRdb ran MiXCR on the RT-PCR reads and lists one entry per CDR3 protein. The data show around 170,000 distinct CDR3 sequences, approximately 25% seen once. Sequenced sample: blood, either unsorted or a sorted T cell fraction (not recorded which). The source is a human donor who was either an allogeneic HSCT recipient or a stem cell or donor lymphocyte infusion donor (not recorded which). It is not recorded whose cells these are; they may come from a transplant donor.

This clonotype was seen a handful of times. The rearrangement joins TRBV5-4 to TRBJ2-7; the match to TRBD1 covers 11 bases. V shed 4 bases and J 5 bases; nucleotides not matched to a gene: 8. CDR1 and CDR2 from the germline V gene are SGHNT and YYREEE (reference sequence). This CDR3 spans 15 amino acids. DNA for the CDR3: TGTGCCAGCAGCGGACAGGGGGCGTCTCGAGACGAGCAGTACTTC. Its protein product is CASSGQGASRDEQYF.

V is TRBV5-1 and J is TRBJ1-4; 7 bases fit TRBD1. The CDR3 runs 15 residues. The germline V gene has CDR1 SGHRS and CDR2 YFSETQ. V lost 0 bases to trimming and J lost 5 bases; unmatched junction nucleotides: 4. The chain's CDR3 is CASSLGGQKNEKLFF. In DNA, the CDR3 is TGCGCCAGCAGCTTGGGGGGACAGAAAAATGAAAAACTGTTTTTT. Full variable domain (rest looked up from reference TRBV5-1 and TRBJ1-4): KAGVTQTPRYLIKTRGQQVTLSCSPISGHRSVSWYQQTPGQGLQFLFEYFSETQRNKGNFPGRFSGRQFSNSRSEMNVSTLELGDSALYLCASSLGGQKNEKLFFGSGTQLSVL.

J is TRBJ2-7 and V is TRBV5-1, with 7 bases that match TRBD1. Per the germline V gene, CDR1 is SGHRS and CDR2 is YFSETQ. Trimming took 4 bases from V and 3 from J; bases not matched to a gene: 13. This CDR3 contains 16 residues. The chain's CDR3 is CASSLGQDYGVYEQYF. The CDR3 DNA sequence: TGCGCCAGCAGCCTAGGACAGGATTACGGCGTCTACGAGCAGTACTTC.

This clonotype was recorded many times. The genes are TRBV5-6 and TRBJ1-1; D remains ambiguous. Trimming removed 3 bases at V and 3 bases at J, with 12 bases between. The CDR3 is 14 amino acids. Germline lookup yields CDR1 SGHDT and CDR2 YYEEEE. This chain's CDR3 is CASSSATPDTEAFF. CDR3 sequence (DNA): TGTGCCAGCAGCTCCGCGACACCTGACACTGAAGCTTTCTTT.

V gene TRBV29-1 combines with J gene TRBJ2-7, with D maybe TRBD2 (6 bases). Trimming stripped 4 bases from V and 5 bases from J, with 12 bases between. The CDR3 is 12 amino acids. From germline, CDR1 is SQVTM and CDR2 ANQGSEA. The CDR3 nucleotides read TGCAGCGTTGCCCCGCGGGGTCACGAGCAGTACTTC. It translates to CSVAPRGHEQYF.

This clonotype was observed a few times. V and J are TRBV6-5 and TRBJ1-1, with a possible D match to TRBD1 (6 bases). V lost 0 bases, J lost 4 bases, and 12 bases lay in between. The CDR3 is 15 residues long. Germline assignment: CDR1 MNHEY and CDR2 SVGAGI. CDR3 coding DNA: TGTGCCAGCAGTTACTCGGGGGCCCCCGGCACTGAAGCTTTCTTT. Amino acid sequence: CASSYSGAPGTEAFF.

This chain connects TRBV27 to TRBJ1-1; tentatively, D is TRBD1 (5 bases). V lost 4 bases and J lost 1, with 16 bases in between. CDR1 MNHEY and CDR2 SMNVEV come from the germline V gene (reference sequence). The CDR3 extends over 16 amino acids. CDR3 sequence (DNA): TGTGCCAGCAGTTCTTCCTGGGGGATTTCGAACACTGAAGCTTTCTTT. It translates to CASSSSWGISNTEAFF.

DNA for the CDR3: TGTGCCAGCAGCGGAGCCTACAATGAGCAGTTCTTC. Its translation: CASSGAYNEQFF. V is TRBV5-5 and J is TRBJ2-1, with D unclear. Germline CDR1 is SGHKS and CDR2 is YYEKEE (reference sequence). CDR3 length: 12 amino acids. Trimming took 4 bases from V and 2 from J, leaving 4 bases between them. The entire variable domain, with the rest obtained from reference TRBV5-5 and TRBJ2-1, is as follows: DAGVTQSPTHLIKTRGQQVTLRCSPISGHKSVSWYQQVLGQGPQFIFQYYEKEERGRGNFPDRFSARQFPNYSSELNVNALLLGDSALYLCASSGAYNEQFFGPGTRLTVL.

V and J are TRBV12-3 or TRBV12-4 and TRBJ1-4; D gene ambiguous. This CDR3 is built from 14 residues. V was shortened by 2 bases and J by 4 bases, with 8 bases between the two germline ends. CDR3 sequence (DNA): TGTGCCAGCAGTTTATCGGCTAGTAATGAAAAACTGTTTTTT. Its translation: CASSLSASNEKLFF.

The CDR3 bases are TGCAGTGCCAGACCGGGTTCGGCCTATGAAGCTTTCTTT. This sequence encodes CSARPGSAYEAFF. The chain joins TRBV20-1 to TRBJ1-1; D gene ambiguous. Trimming removed 6 bases at V and 7 bases at J, with 18 bases between. The CDR3 sequence is 13 residues long. Germline-derived CDR1 and CDR2 are DFQATT and SNEGSKA (reference sequence).

This chain uses TRBV27 with TRBJ2-2, with D possibly being TRBD1 or TRBD2 (5 bases each). Per germline, CDR1 MNHEY and CDR2 SMNVEV (reference sequence). The CDR3 totals 15 residues. Trimming removed 6 bases at V and 8 bases at J, with 19 bases between. The CDR3 loop reads CASRTGTRAEGELFF. The CDR3 DNA is TGTGCCAGCAGAACCGGGACCCGGGCCGAAGGGGAGCTGTTTTTT.

The chain uses TRBV5-1 and TRBJ2-7, with D unresolved. Between the trimmed V and J ends, which lost 1 base and 6 bases, there was a span of 5 bases. This CDR3 has 11 residues. CDR1 and CDR2 from the germline V gene are SGHRS and YFSETQ. The CDR3 here is CASSLLGEQYF. In nucleotides, the CDR3 is TGCGCCAGCAGCTTGTTAGGCGAGCAGTACTTC.

The chain is built from TRBV3-1 and TRBJ2-7; perhaps TRBD1 as D (5 bases). CDR1 is LGHDT and CDR2 is YNNKEL in the germline V gene (reference sequence). The V end was cut by 0 bases, the J end by 4 bases, with 7 bases between. The CDR3 is made up of 13 amino acids. DNA of the CDR3: TGTGCCAGCAGCCAAGAAGGGGCTTACGAGCAGTACTTC. Amino acids: CASSQEGAYEQYF.

This clonotype was seen only a few times. The J gene is TRBJ2-7, the V gene TRBV20-1; D call uncertain. Trimming took off 1 base at V and 0 bases at J, with 7 bases between the two ends. This CDR3 is 13 amino acids long. Germline V lookup: CDR1 DFQATT, CDR2 SNEGSKA (reference sequence). CDR3 in amino acids: CSARVAFSYEQYF. The CDR3 DNA is TGCAGTGCTAGAGTTGCCTTCTCCTACGAGCAGTACTTC.

A few counts support this clonotype. The chain is built from TRBV5-1 and TRBJ1-1; 8 nucleotides match TRBD1. The CDR3 is 14 residues long. V trimming: 4 bases; J trimming: 7 bases; junction bases outside the gene matches: 9. Looked up from germline, CDR1 is SGHRS and CDR2 is YFSETQ. In nucleotides, the CDR3 is TGCGCCAGCAGCGCGGCGACAGGGGCGCGTGAAGCTTTCTTT. It codes for CASSAATGAREAFF.

This clonotype was seen a few times. The rearrangement joins TRBV27 to TRBJ2-1; possibly TRBD1 for D (5 bases). V lost 5 bases and J lost 1, with 12 bases in between. Germline V lookup: CDR1 MNHEY, CDR2 SMNVEV (reference sequence). CDR3 length: 15 amino acids. The CDR3: CASSNRQTSYNEQFF. The CDR3 DNA reads TGTGCCAGCAGTAACCGACAGACGTCCTACAATGAGCAGTTCTTC.

The chain has TRBV12-3 or TRBV12-4 and TRBJ1-4; 7 nucleotides agree with TRBD1. The CDR3 has 17 amino acids. V gave up 5 bases and J gave up 0 bases; unmatched junction bases: 9. This CDR3 reads CASSPGQHAATNEKLFF. In DNA form, the CDR3 reads TGTGCCAGCAGTCCGGGACAGCACGCTGCAACTAATGAAAAACTGTTTTTT.

This clonotype was observed a handful of times. The chain uses TRBV10-3 and TRBJ1-2, with D tentatively TRBD1 (5 bases). From germline, CDR1 is ENHRY and CDR2 SYGVKD. V was clipped by 3 bases and J by 2 bases, with 16 bases between them. CDR3 length equals 16 residues. The CDR3 DNA follows: TGTGCCATCAGTGATCCCGCCAGGGCCCTAAACTATGGCTACACCTTC. Protein: CAISDPARALNYGYTF.

This clonotype was seen a few times. The chain recombines TRBV3-1 with TRBJ1-1, with TRBD1 as a possible D gene (6 bases). The CDR3 spans 15 residues. The germline gives CDR1 LGHDT, CDR2 YNNKEL (reference sequence). Trimming shortened V by 4 bases and J by 0 bases, and 12 bases separated the two germline ends. The DNA of the CDR3 is TGTGCCAGCAGCCTCACGACAGGATTGAACACTGAAGCTTTCTTT. Protein sequence: CASSLTTGLNTEAFF.

The chain links TRBV10-3 to TRBJ1-2, with D possibly being TRBD1 (5 bases). The germline V and J ends were trimmed by 3 bases and 4 bases, with 15 bases remaining between them. The CDR3 runs to 15 residues. Looked up from germline, CDR1 is ENHRY and CDR2 is SYGVKD. The CDR3 region has the DNA TGTGCCATCAGTGATTGGCAGGGCCTTACCTATGGCTACACCTTC. It yields the protein CAISDWQGLTYGYTF.

The chain links TRBV21-1 to TRBJ1-1; no DNA check was done on the table's D call, TRBD1. TRBV21-1 is assigned pseudogene status. CDR3 length equals 11 residues. CDR3 protein: CASSKTGEAFF. The CDR3 nucleotides read TGTGCCAGCAGCAAAACAGGGGAGGCTTTCTTT.

This clonotype was detected ten times or more. The chain combines TRBV12-3 or TRBV12-4 with TRBJ1-1, with TRBD1 identical over 10 bases. V shed 5 bases, J shed 4 bases, and the junction held 1 base outside the gene matches. The CDR3 contains 13 residues. The CDR3 DNA follows: TGTGCCAGCAGTGGGACAGGGGCCACTGAAGCTTTCTTT. Its translation is CASSGTGATEAFF.

This clonotype was seen repeatedly, ten times or more. The chain employs TRBV12-3 or TRBV12-4 and TRBJ2-2; D remains unclear. This CDR3 region has 12 residues. Trimming took off 1 base at V and 6 bases at J, with 3 bases between the two ends. In DNA form, the CDR3 reads TGTGCCAGCAGTTTAGGGGCCGGGGAGCTGTTTTTT. It is translated as CASSLGAGELFF.

The chain joins TRBV20-1 to TRBJ1-1, with D possibly being TRBD1 (6 bases). The CDR3 consists of 13 residues. Germline CDR1 is DFQATT and CDR2 is SNEGSKA (reference sequence). Deletions cut 6 bases from V and 3 bases from J, with 14 bases between. CDR3 sequence: CSAHPGGYTEAFF. The CDR3 DNA sequence: TGCAGTGCCCATCCCGGGGGCTACACTGAAGCTTTCTTT.

CDR3 coding DNA: TGTGCCAGCAGCTTTTCGGGGAGGGACACTGAAGCTTTCTTT. Its protein is CASSFSGRDTEAFF. The chain couples TRBV5-6 to TRBJ1-1, with D unresolved. V lost 2 bases and J lost 3, with 11 bases in between. Germline V gene lookup returns CDR1 SGHDT and CDR2 YYEEEE. The CDR3 contains 14 residues.

In its sample, this clonotype was seen many times. The chain joins TRBV12-3 or TRBV12-4 to TRBJ2-1; 7 positions match TRBD1. With V trimmed by 3 bases and J by 4 bases, 6 bases remained unmatched. This CDR3 is 15 amino acids long. CDR3 region: CASSLAGTVYNEQFF. The CDR3, as DNA: TGTGCCAGCAGTTTGGCCGGGACAGTTTACAATGAGCAGTTCTTC.